The 20 T cell receptor beta chains given below trace back to one sample, sequenced in a study of blood T cell repertoires in COVID-19. Profiling relied on immunoSEQ multiplex PCR, and the TCRdb table lists in-frame clones only, not all of them. This table holds 200,000 to 250,000 clones, 84% found once. The sample comprised peripheral blood. The receptors were sampled from a woman older than 75 with active or convalescent COVID-19.

The V call is TRBV5-6, the J call TRBJ2-3, with D uncertain. Germline assignment: CDR1 SGHDT and CDR2 YYEEEE. The CDR3 runs 15 residues. V was clipped by 1 base and J by 7 bases, with 16 bases between them. The DNA of the CDR3 is TGTGCCAGCAGCTTGTCGTCCCAACTCGGGTATACGCAGTATTTT. Translating gives CASSLSSQLGYTQYF.

This chain links TRBV3-1 (or the pseudogene TRBV3-2) with TRBJ1-2; 9 nucleotides align to TRBD1. J was trimmed by 8 bases and V by 2 bases; bases with no gene match: 12. The V gene's germline CDR1 is LGHDT and CDR2 YNNKEL (reference sequence). The CDR3 extends over 16 amino acids. CDR3: CASSQSDRGKSRGYTF. CDR3 sequence (DNA): TGTGCCAGCAGCCAATCGGACAGGGGCAAAAGTCGGGGCTACACCTTC.

The rearrangement joins TRBV29-1 to TRBJ1-2; 9 bases fit TRBD1. The CDR3 extends over 15 amino acids. V shed 0 bases, J shed 6 bases, and the junction held 8 bases outside the gene matches. CDR1 is SQVTM and CDR2 is ANQGSEA in the germline V gene. This chain's CDR3 is CSVEDSRTGVDGYTF. CDR3 in DNA: TGCAGCGTTGAAGATTCCCGGACAGGGGTCGATGGCTACACCTTC.

The gene calls are TRBV7-9 and TRBJ2-3; a possible D gene is TRBD2 (6 bases). CDR1 is SEHNR, CDR2 FQNEAQ, per germline (reference sequence). Trimming stripped 10 bases from V and 3 bases from J, with 11 bases between. The CDR3 is 12 residues long. CDR3 region: CATTGGTDTQYF. As DNA, the CDR3 is TGTGCCACAACCGGGGGTACAGATACGCAGTATTTT.

The V and J genes are TRBV6-6 and TRBJ1-1; a weak D match, TRBD1 (6 bases). The CDR3 covers 14 residues. V was shortened by 8 bases and J by 1 base, with 14 bases between the two germline ends. Germline V lookup: CDR1 MNHNY, CDR2 SVGAGI (reference sequence). CDR3 coding DNA: TGTGCCAGCTGGTGGGGGGGCAGGAACACTGAAGCTTTCTTT. Its protein is CASWWGGRNTEAFF.

V and J are TRBV21-1 and TRBJ1-6. TRBV21-1 corresponds to a pseudogene. This CDR3 region has 11 residues. The CDR3 region has the DNA TGTGCCAGCAGCTGCCGGTCACCCCTCCACTTT. Encoded protein: CASSCRSPLHF.

The chain recombines TRBV7-2 with TRBJ2-1; 9 bases are a match to TRBD2. The junction had 6 bases not matched to a gene; V was cut back by 5 bases and J by 7 bases. The CDR3 length is 14 residues. CDR1 SGHTA and CDR2 FQGNSA come from the germline V gene. The chain's CDR3 is CASSPAGGRNEQFF. The CDR3 DNA reads TGTGCCAGCAGCCCCGCGGGAGGGCGGAATGAGCAGTTCTTC.

There are a few counts of this clone. This chain links TRBV5-1 with TRBJ1-2, with 7 bases matching TRBD1. The V gene end was trimmed by 4 bases and the J gene end by 3 bases; junction bases not matched to a gene: 3. The CDR3 has 13 residues. Germline V gives CDR1 SGHRS, CDR2 YFSETQ. DNA of the CDR3: TGCGCCAGCAGCCCGGACAGGCACTATGGCTACACCTTC. Translating it yields CASSPDRHYGYTF.

The chain carries TRBV7-9 and TRBJ1-4; 8 positions agree with TRBD1. This CDR3 is built from 12 residues. Germline loops: CDR1 SEHNR, CDR2 FQNEAQ (reference sequence). The V and J ends lost 7 bases and 8 bases, in that order; junction bases with no gene match: 3. The CDR3: CASKDREEKLFF. CDR3 nucleotides: TGTGCCAGCAAGGACAGGGAAGAAAAACTGTTTTTT.

V gene TRBV5-1 combines with J gene TRBJ2-1, with 14 nucleotides matching TRBD2. The germline V gene has CDR1 SGHRS and CDR2 YFSETQ. The CDR3 length is 16 residues. J was trimmed by 8 bases and V by 0 bases; bases with no gene match: 4. As DNA, the CDR3 is TGCGCCAGCAGCTTGGGCGGGACTAGCGGGGGCCATGAGCAGTTCTTC. The encoded protein is CASSLGGTSGGHEQFF. Based on the CDR3 plus reference TRBV5-1 and TRBJ2-1, the full variable domain is KAGVTQTPRYLIKTRGQQVTLSCSPISGHRSVSWYQQTPGQGLQFLFEYFSETQRNKGNFPGRFSGRQFSNSRSEMNVSTLELGDSALYLCASSLGGTSGGHEQFFGPGTRLTVL.

J is TRBJ1-3 and V is TRBV30; 7 bases are shared with TRBD1. Per the germline V gene, CDR1 is GTSNPN and CDR2 is SVGIG (reference sequence). The V and J ends lost 3 bases and 2 bases, in that order; junction bases with no gene match: 4. The CDR3 runs 14 residues. In DNA, the CDR3 is TGTGCCTGGAGAGAGACAGGGACTGGAAACACCATATATTTT. Amino acid sequence: CAWRETGTGNTIYF.

The table lists this clone with a few counts. This chain links TRBV16 with TRBJ1-5; D perhaps matches TRBD1 (6 bases). V was trimmed by 0 bases and J by 2 bases, leaving 11 bases between them. Germline V gene data show CDR1 as KGHSY and CDR2 as FQNENV. This CDR3 has 16 residues. CDR3 protein: CASSQSTGKGNQPQHF. The CDR3 DNA sequence: TGTGCCAGCAGCCAATCAACAGGGAAAGGCAATCAGCCCCAGCATTTT.

The gene calls are TRBV15 and TRBJ2-3; TRBD2 matches 10 bases. The CDR3 contains 14 residues. Germline CDR1 and CDR2: LNHNV and YYDKDF (reference sequence). V trimming: 3 bases; J trimming: 5 bases; junction bases outside the gene matches: 2. CDR3 sequence: CATSSRTSGDTQYF. As DNA, the CDR3 is TGTGCCACCAGCAGCCGGACTAGCGGAGATACGCAGTATTTT.

The J gene is TRBJ2-1, the V gene TRBV9; 10 bases are shared with TRBD1. The junction had 12 bases not matched to a gene; V was cut back by 4 bases and J by 8 bases. This CDR3 has 16 amino acids. Germline V gives CDR1 SGDLS, CDR2 YYNGEE. CDR3 sequence reads: CASSSFGQGGRDEQFF. The CDR3 DNA reads as TGTGCCAGCAGCAGCTTTGGACAGGGGGGTAGGGATGAGCAGTTCTTC. Looking up the rest from reference TRBV9 and TRBJ2-1 gives the full variable domain: DSGVTQTPKHLITATGQRVTLRCSPRSGDLSVYWYQQSLDQGLQFLIQYYNGEERAKGNILERFSAQQFPDLHSELNLSSLELGDSALYFCASSSFGQGGRDEQFFGPGTRLTVL.

This clone showed up just a few times. This sequence joins TRBV6-4 and TRBJ2-6; a weak D match, TRBD1 (6 bases). Trimming stripped 5 bases from V and 4 bases from J, with 18 bases between. Looked up from germline, CDR1 is MRHNA and CDR2 is SNTAGT. The length of the CDR3 is 17 residues. In DNA, the CDR3 is TGTGCCAGCAGTCTCGACAGGACGTCTATGGGGGCCAACGTCCTGACTTTC. Translated, it gives CASSLDRTSMGANVLTF.

A remark on this clone: The sample holds other DNA sequences that translate to the same CDR3. The V call is TRBV10-3, the J call TRBJ2-3; 14 bases fit TRBD2. The CDR3 totals 15 residues. Germline CDR1 and CDR2: ENHRY and SYGVKD. The V segment lost 6 bases and the J segment 6 bases; nucleotides outside the gene matches: 5. CDR3 region: CAISGTSGGADTQYF. CDR3 nucleotide sequence: TGTGCCATCAGCGGGACTAGCGGGGGAGCTGATACGCAGTATTTT.

The table lists this clone with a count of one. The chain is built from TRBV10-3 and TRBJ1-2; D might be TRBD1 (5 bases). The germline V gene encodes CDR1 ENHRY and CDR2 SYGVKD. The V gene lost 10 bases and the J gene lost 2 bases, with 11 bases spanning the gap. The CDR3 spans 12 residues. Here the CDR3 DNA reads TGTGCCACCCGGACAAACAACTATGGCTACACCTTC. This sequence encodes CATRTNNYGYTF.

This chain links TRBV7-2 with TRBJ1-1, with 8 bases that match TRBD1. This CDR3 is built from 15 residues. Germline V lookup: CDR1 SGHTA, CDR2 FQGNSA. Trimming cost V 5 bases and J 3 bases; bases outside gene matches: 8. Here the CDR3 DNA reads TGTGCCAGCAGCCCCAGGACAGGGAGGGACACTGAAGCTTTCTTT. As protein: CASSPRTGRDTEAFF. The variable domain in full, with the rest retrieved from reference TRBV7-2 and TRBJ1-1, is GAGVSQSPSNKVTEKGKDVELRCDPISGHTALYWYRQSLGQGLEFLIYFQGNSAPDKSGLPSDRFSAERTGGSVSTLTIQRTQQEDSAVYLCASSPRTGRDTEAFFGQGTRLTVV.

The chain couples TRBV28 to TRBJ1-4; D might be TRBD1 (5 bases). This CDR3 region has 16 residues. Trimming removed 6 bases at V and 6 bases at J, with 20 bases between. The germline V gene has CDR1 MDHEN and CDR2 SYDVKM. The CDR3 DNA reads TGTGCCAGCAGCTCCCAAGGCTACAGGCCCGATGAAAAACTGTTTTTT. Protein sequence: CASSSQGYRPDEKLFF.

The genes are TRBV5-1 and TRBJ1-1; D not certain. V lost 4 bases and J 0 bases, leaving 19 bases between the germline ends. Germline values: CDR1 SGHRS, CDR2 YFSETQ. The CDR3 runs 17 residues. CDR3 bases: TGCGCCAGCAGCCTGGGCCACCAACTAAGAATGAACACTGAAGCTTTCTTT. Translated: CASSLGHQLRMNTEAFF.